This entry lists 20 T cell receptor beta chains sequenced from one sample in a study of response to subunit inactivated influenza vaccine. TCRdb re-called the RT-PCR reads with MiXCR, one entry per CDR3 protein. The table includes about 300,000 distinct CDR3 sequences, 22% detected once. The sequencing used PBMCs from blood, collected less than 22 months after vaccination. Receptors were obtained from a man aged 50-75 years who received an inactivated influenza vaccine.

This clonotype turned up a few times. The rearrangement uses TRBV4-3 and TRBJ2-2; D perhaps matches TRBD2 (6 bases). The CDR3 has 16 residues. Germline CDR1 is LGHNA and CDR2 is YSLEER. Trimming removed 0 bases from V and 2 bases from J, with 10 bases in between. The CDR3 here is CASSQDAGRNTGELFF. The CDR3 DNA sequence: TGCGCCAGCAGCCAAGATGCGGGGAGAAACACCGGGGAGCTGTTTTTT.

The chain uses TRBV6-2 or TRBV6-3 and TRBJ2-6; no clear D gene. Germline V lookup: CDR1 MNHEY, CDR2 SVGEGT. Trimming left V 7 bases short and J 2 bases short, with 12 bases between. The CDR3 is made up of 15 amino acids. CDR3 sequence reads: CASTEHRPGANVLTF. The CDR3 DNA sequence: TGTGCCAGCACCGAACACCGCCCTGGGGCCAACGTCCTGACTTTC.

This clonotype was counted only a few times. The chain links TRBV11-2 to TRBJ1-4, with a possible D match to TRBD1 (6 bases). Deletions cut 5 bases from V and 8 bases from J, with 27 bases between. Looked up from germline, CDR1 is SGHAT and CDR2 is FQNNGV. This CDR3 region has 18 residues. The CDR3 loop reads CASSVGTRRGLITEKLFF. The CDR3, as DNA: TGTGCCAGCAGCGTAGGCACCCGCCGGGGGCTCATCACCGAAAAACTGTTTTTT.

The chain is built from TRBV6-2 or TRBV6-3 and TRBJ2-1; 8 positions match TRBD1. CDR1 and CDR2 (germline): MNHEY, SVGEGT. The CDR3 is 14 amino acids. V lost 7 bases, J lost 10 bases, and 12 bases stayed unmatched. Here the CDR3 DNA reads TGTGCCAGCACTAAGACAGGGGTTACCTTAGAGCAGTTCTTC. This encodes CASTKTGVTLEQFF.

The rearrangement links TRBV7-9 to TRBJ2-1; TRBD2 might be the D (5 bases). Trimming cost V 5 bases and J 4 bases, with 15 bases left between them. CDR1 and CDR2 (germline): SEHNR, FQNEAQ (reference sequence). The CDR3 sequence is 15 residues long. The CDR3 DNA reads TGTGCCAGCAGCCACGCAAAACGCGGGTACAATGAGCAGTTCTTC. Its translation is CASSHAKRGYNEQFF.

V and J are TRBV7-2 and TRBJ2-3; 8 nucleotides agree with TRBD2. The CDR3 is made up of 15 amino acids. V dropped 5 bases and J dropped 9; count of bases not matched to a gene: 13. Germline V gene data show CDR1 as SGHTA and CDR2 as FQGNSA. Here the CDR3 reads CASSRVAGGAITQYF. The CDR3 DNA sequence: TGTGCCAGCAGCCGGGTAGCCGGGGGGGCAATCACGCAGTATTTT.

The rearrangement joins TRBV12-3 or TRBV12-4 to TRBJ2-3; D perhaps matches TRBD2 (6 bases). V was trimmed by 7 bases and J by 2 bases, leaving 10 bases between them. The CDR3 consists of 13 residues. The CDR3 is CASTLDYTDTQYF. CDR3 nucleotides: TGTGCCAGCACTCTGGACTACACAGATACGCAGTATTTT.

This clonotype has a handful of counts. The CDR3 bases are TGTGCCACCAGCAGGAGCCCCCAGGAAAAACTGTTTTTT. This translates into CATSRSPQEKLFF. The chain combines TRBV15 with TRBJ1-4, with no clear D. Germline-derived CDR1 and CDR2 are LNHNV and YYDKDF (reference sequence). Trimming stripped 3 bases from V and 8 bases from J, with 10 bases between. The CDR3 runs 13 residues.

A few counts support this clonotype. The V and J genes are TRBV20-1 and TRBJ1-1; D not certain. The V end was cut by 0 bases, the J end by 4 bases, with 12 bases between. Germline V gene sequence: CDR1 DFQATT, CDR2 SNEGSKA (reference sequence). This CDR3 comprises 14 residues. The CDR3 nucleotides read TGCAGTGCTAGAGATGCCCGGGTTGGCACTGAAGCTTTCTTT. It codes for CSARDARVGTEAFF.

The sample holds many counts of this clonotype. V and J are TRBV7-2 and TRBJ1-1; TRBD1 matches 11 bases. V trimming: 8 bases; J trimming: 7 bases; junction bases outside the gene matches: 9. Per germline, CDR1 SGHTA and CDR2 FQGNSA. The CDR3 is 14 amino acids. The CDR3 region is CASVRDRGSGEAFF. The CDR3 DNA reads TGTGCCAGCGTACGGGACAGGGGGTCGGGTGAAGCTTTCTTT.

The rearrangement links TRBV9 to TRBJ2-7; D uncertain. Deletions cut 4 bases from V and 2 bases from J, with 13 bases between. The CDR3 loop spans 14 amino acids. Looked up from germline, CDR1 is SGDLS and CDR2 is YYNGEE. The CDR3 region is CASSPDSVPYEQYF. The CDR3, as DNA: TGTGCCAGCAGCCCTGACTCGGTCCCCTACGAGCAGTACTTC.

The chain employs TRBV7-2 and TRBJ1-1, with D possibly being TRBD1 (5 bases). Germline CDR1 reads SGHTA; CDR2 reads FQGNSA. The ends were cut back, 5 bases at V and 5 bases at J, with 15 bases in the middle. This CDR3 spans 14 amino acids. The CDR3 spells CASSLPIGGTEAFF. The CDR3 DNA sequence: TGTGCCAGCAGCCTACCGATCGGGGGAACTGAAGCTTTCTTT.

This clonotype was detected only a few times. The chain joins TRBV9 to TRBJ2-7, with 10 bases identical to TRBD1. This CDR3 has 16 residues. V lost 0 bases to trimming and J lost 4 bases; unmatched junction nucleotides: 7. The germline CDR1 and CDR2 sequences are SGDLS and YYNGEE. CDR3 in amino acids: CASSVGSGTGVYEQYF. The CDR3 DNA follows: TGTGCCAGCAGCGTAGGATCCGGGACAGGGGTATACGAGCAGTACTTC.

This clonotype occurred many times. This sequence joins TRBV29-1 and TRBJ1-3; no definite D call. V dropped 3 bases and J dropped 0 bases, with 12 bases sitting between them. Germline V gene data show CDR1 as SQVTM and CDR2 as ANQGSEA. This CDR3 is 15 amino acids long. CDR3 DNA sequence: TGCAGCGTTGATTCTGGGTCCGGCTCTGGAAACACCATATATTTT. Encoded protein: CSVDSGSGSGNTIYF.

As regards this clonotype: A much larger clone sits a single nucleotide away, making a read error possible. This CDR3 is missing its conserved last phenylalanine or tryptophan, likely due to a read error. Here the CDR3 DNA reads TGTGCCAGCAGTTCGCTGACAGGAAACACCATATATGTT. Protein: CASSSLTGNTIYV. The chain employs TRBV7-2 and TRBJ1-3; D is ambiguous. The CDR3 loop spans 13 amino acids. Between the trimmed V and J ends, which lost 6 bases and 4 bases, there was a span of 10 bases. Germline loops: CDR1 SGHTA, CDR2 FQGNSA.

This clonotype was recorded a few times. The rearrangement links TRBV7-2 to TRBJ1-2; a possible D gene is TRBD1 (6 bases). Per the germline V gene, CDR1 is SGHTA and CDR2 is FQGNSA. V was cut by 1 base and J by 8 bases, with 17 bases left in between. The CDR3 is made up of 15 amino acids. CDR3 in amino acids: CASSLEGTGIRGYTF. CDR3 nucleotides: TGTGCCAGCAGCTTAGAGGGCACAGGGATTCGCGGCTACACCTTC.

This clonotype was recorded a few times. The rearrangement uses TRBV29-1 and TRBJ1-1; TRBD1 matches at 9 bases. Trimming at V came to 6 bases and at J to 2 bases, leaving 13 bases not matched to a gene. There are 16 residues in the CDR3. Germline CDR1 is SQVTM and CDR2 is ANQGSEA. The CDR3 DNA reads as TGCAGCGTCAACCCGAGGACAGGGGTTGATAACACTGAAGCTTTCTTT. As protein: CSVNPRTGVDNTEAFF.

This clonotype was observed a handful of times. The chain recombines TRBV12-3 or TRBV12-4 with TRBJ1-5; no reliable D call. The CDR3 runs 16 residues. Deletions cut 5 bases from V and 0 bases from J, with 14 bases between. The CDR3 sequence: CASSPFGESSNQPQHF. The CDR3 bases are TGTGCCAGCAGTCCCTTCGGGGAGAGTAGCAATCAGCCCCAGCATTTT.

This chain links TRBV3-1 with TRBJ1-4; D call uncertain. This CDR3 is built from 16 residues. Germline V CDR1 and CDR2: LGHDT, YNNKEL (reference sequence). Trimming left V 1 base short and J 0 bases short, with 9 bases between. CDR3 region: CASSQVGVSTNEKLFF. The CDR3 nucleotides read TGTGCCAGCAGCCAAGTAGGCGTATCAACTAATGAAAAACTGTTTTTT.

The chain is built from TRBV29-1 and TRBJ2-1, with TRBD1 identical over 9 bases. V trimming: 3 bases; J trimming: 9 bases; junction bases outside the gene matches: 6. Germline V gives CDR1 SQVTM, CDR2 ANQGSEA. This CDR3 comprises 13 residues. CDR3 in DNA: TGCAGCGTTGAGGGACAGGGTCTCCCTGAGCAGTTCTTC. Residues: CSVEGQGLPEQFF.